Each of the 27 T cell receptor beta chains below was sequenced from the same sample in a study of blood T cell repertoires in COVID-19. Data came from immunoSEQ multiplex PCR; TCRdb stores just in-frame clones and leaves some out. The data show about 190,000 clones, 80% to 90% seen once. Source material: peripheral blood. The receptors originated from a man in his 70s with active or convalescent COVID-19.

This clone appeared a single time. The rearrangement joins TRBV28 to TRBJ1-1; 8 bases are shared with TRBD1. The CDR3 runs to 17 residues. CDR1 is MDHEN and CDR2 is SYDVKM in the germline V gene. The ends lost 5 bases at V and 0 bases at J; junction bases unmatched: 11. The CDR3 loop reads CASSATGGSWMNTEAFF. DNA of the CDR3: TGTGCCAGCAGTGCTACAGGGGGTTCGTGGATGAACACTGAAGCTTTCTTT.

The J gene is TRBJ1-6, the V gene TRBV7-2; D perhaps matches TRBD1 (6 bases). V was trimmed by 1 base and J by 9 bases, leaving 16 bases between them. This CDR3 is built from 16 residues. Germline CDR1 SGHTA, CDR2 FQGNSA. For the CDR3, the DNA is TGTGCCAGCAGCTTAGAGCGGACAGCTTTGGGTTCACCCCTCCACTTT. As protein: CASSLERTALGSPLHF.

This clone has a single count. The chain has TRBV13 and TRBJ1-2, with 12 nucleotides matching TRBD1. With V trimmed by 5 bases and J by 4 bases, 8 bases remained unmatched. Looked up from germline, CDR1 is PRHDT and CDR2 is FYEKMQ (reference sequence). The CDR3 consists of 16 residues. The CDR3 loop is CASSRTGTGGAYGYTF. CDR3 bases: TGTGCCAGCAGCCGGACCGGGACAGGGGGCGCCTATGGCTACACCTTC. Full variable domain (rest looked up from reference TRBV13 and TRBJ1-2): AAGVIQSPRHLIKEKRETATLKCYPIPRHDTVYWYQQGPGQDPQFLISFYEKMQSDKGSIPDRFSAQQFSDYHSELNMSSLELGDSALYFCASSRTGTGGAYGYTFGSGTRLTVV.

V gene TRBV28 combines with J gene TRBJ1-5; D remains unclear. The CDR3 loop spans 12 amino acids. Germline CDR1 is MDHEN and CDR2 is SYDVKM. V was cut by 5 bases and J by 2 bases, with 4 bases left in between. CDR3 sequence (DNA): TGTGCCAGCAGTCAGGGCAATCAGCCCCAGCATTTT. This sequence encodes CASSQGNQPQHF.

V gene TRBV28 combines with J gene TRBJ1-2; 8 nucleotides agree with TRBD1. V dropped 6 bases and J dropped 6; count of bases not matched to a gene: 12. The germline CDR1 and CDR2 sequences are MDHEN and SYDVKM. This CDR3 contains 15 residues. The CDR3 reads CASSSIVDRVHGYTF. The CDR3 DNA sequence: TGTGCCAGCAGCAGTATTGTGGACAGGGTACATGGCTACACCTTC.

J is TRBJ2-1 and V is TRBV7-6; D might be TRBD2 (6 bases). Germline V gives CDR1 SGHVS, CDR2 FNYEAQ. V lost 0 bases, J lost 9 bases, and 15 bases lay in between. The length of the CDR3 is 15 residues. CDR3 region: CASSLAFTGVVEQFF. In DNA form, the CDR3 reads TGTGCCAGCAGCTTAGCGTTTACGGGGGTCGTTGAGCAGTTCTTC.

This chain links TRBV5-6 with TRBJ2-2; D possibly corresponds to TRBD1 (5 bases). V lost 3 bases, J lost 5 bases, and 11 bases lay in between. Germline V gene data show CDR1 as SGHDT and CDR2 as YYEEEE. CDR3 length: 14 amino acids. CDR3 DNA: TGTGCCAGCAGCTCAGGGTTTGAGACCGGGGAGCTGTTTTTT. Translated, it gives CASSSGFETGELFF.

Only a few counts were recorded for this clone. The V gene is TRBV7-2, the J gene TRBJ2-2, with TRBD2 matching 11 bases. This CDR3 has 16 residues. V lost 3 bases and J lost 0; bases outside the gene matches: 0. Per germline, CDR1 SGHTA and CDR2 FQGNSA. As DNA, the CDR3 is TGTGCCAGCAGCTTGACTAGCGGGACGAACACCGGGGAGCTGTTTTTT. Translation: CASSLTSGTNTGELFF. Variable domain in full (rest from reference TRBV7-2 and TRBJ2-2): GAGVSQSPSNKVTEKGKDVELRCDPISGHTALYWYRQSLGQGLEFLIYFQGNSAPDKSGLPSDRFSAERTGGSVSTLTIQRTQQEDSAVYLCASSLTSGTNTGELFFGEGSRLTVL.

The gene calls are TRBV2 and TRBJ2-5; 10 bases are a match to TRBD2. CDR1 and CDR2 (germline): SNHLY, FYNNEI. V dropped 7 bases and J dropped 5; count of bases not matched to a gene: 10. The CDR3 contains 15 residues. The CDR3, as DNA: TGTGCCAGCAAATGGAGCGGGGGGGCCCAGGAGACCCAGTACTTC. It yields the protein CASKWSGGAQETQYF.

The gene calls are TRBV28 and TRBJ2-7; D possibly corresponds to TRBD2 (6 bases). Germline CDR1 is MDHEN and CDR2 is SYDVKM. The CDR3 totals 16 residues. V was clipped by 8 bases and J by 6 bases, with 26 bases between them. The CDR3 nucleotides read TGTGCCAGCCGCCCGGGCGGGGCGCGGACTCTGAGCGAGCAGTACTTC. Amino acid sequence: CASRPGGARTLSEQYF. Combining the CDR3 with reference TRBV28 and TRBJ2-7 gives the whole variable domain DVKVTQSSRYLVKRTGEKVFLECVQDMDHENMFWYRQDPGLGLRLIYFSYDVKMKEKGDIPEGYSVSREKKERFSLILESASTNQTSMYLCASRPGGARTLSEQYFGPGTRLTVT.

The chain is built from TRBV4-3 and TRBJ2-2, with 7 positions matching TRBD2. The germline V gene encodes CDR1 LGHNA and CDR2 YSLEER. CDR3 length: 17 amino acids. Trimming at V came to 4 bases and at J to 2 bases, leaving 10 bases not matched to a gene. The CDR3 DNA follows: TGCGCCAGCAGCCCCGGGAGGCGGAGCTCCAACACCGGGGAGCTGTTTTTT. Amino acids: CASSPGRRSSNTGELFF.

The genes are TRBV4-1 and TRBJ1-5, with 10 bases lining up with TRBD1. From germline, CDR1 is MGHRA and CDR2 YSYEKL. The CDR3 runs to 16 residues. V lost 1 base and J lost 6; bases outside the gene matches: 6. The CDR3: CASSQAGTGVFQPQHF. CDR3 coding DNA: TGCGCCAGCAGCCAAGCCGGGACAGGGGTGTTTCAGCCCCAGCATTTT.

The chain joins TRBV25-1 to TRBJ2-1; unclear D gene. The CDR3 totals 15 residues. Germline values: CDR1 MGHDK, CDR2 SYGVNS. The germline V and J ends were trimmed by 2 bases and 0 bases, with 8 bases remaining between them. CDR3 sequence reads: CASSEQVLSYNEQFF. CDR3 coding DNA: TGTGCCAGCAGTGAACAGGTCCTCTCCTACAATGAGCAGTTCTTC.

The genes are TRBV27 and TRBJ1-1; no clear D gene. CDR3 length: 14 amino acids. Trimming left V 6 bases short and J 4 bases short, with 15 bases between. CDR1 is MNHEY, CDR2 SMNVEV, per germline (reference sequence). CDR3 residues: CASSPWALGTEAFF. The CDR3 nucleotides are TGTGCCAGCAGCCCGTGGGCATTGGGCACTGAAGCTTTCTTT.

The chain is built from TRBV27 and TRBJ2-7; 9 bases agree with TRBD1. CDR1 and CDR2 from the germline V gene are MNHEY and SMNVEV (reference sequence). The CDR3 has 13 amino acids. V shed 5 bases and J 8 bases; nucleotides not matched to a gene: 7. The CDR3 loop reads CASSPGTGFKQYF. CDR3 DNA: TGTGCCAGCAGTCCCGGGACAGGGTTCAAGCAGTACTTC.

The CDR3 loop reads CASSLGPGEQFF. Written as DNA, the CDR3 is TGTGCCAGCAGCTTAGGTCCGGGTGAGCAGTTCTTC. The rearrangement uses TRBV13 and TRBJ2-1, with D unresolved. V shed 0 bases and J shed 9 bases, with 6 bases lying between them. Germline V gives CDR1 PRHDT, CDR2 FYEKMQ (reference sequence). The CDR3 contains 12 residues.

The chain couples TRBV19 to TRBJ2-3; no firm D call. The CDR3 sequence is 11 residues long. Germline V gives CDR1 LNHDA, CDR2 SQIVND (reference sequence). V was pared by 4 bases and J by 5 bases, with 4 bases between. As DNA, the CDR3 is TGTGCCAGTAGTACGGTAGATACGCAGTATTTT. It translates to CASSTVDTQYF.

The gene calls are TRBV4-1 and TRBJ2-1; 10 bases agree with TRBD1. The V gene's germline CDR1 is MGHRA and CDR2 YSYEKL. The CDR3 runs 17 residues. V trimming: 0 bases; J trimming: 8 bases; junction bases outside the gene matches: 10. The CDR3 loop reads CASSQDRWTGGIDEQFF. CDR3 coding DNA: TGCGCCAGCAGCCAAGATCGATGGACAGGGGGGATAGATGAGCAGTTCTTC.

The chain couples TRBV6-4 to TRBJ1-1, with 10 nucleotides matching TRBD1. Germline V gene lookup returns CDR1 MRHNA and CDR2 SNTAGT. Trimming removed 4 bases from V and 0 bases from J; junction bases left unmatched: 2. This CDR3 is 15 amino acids long. CDR3 DNA: TGTGCCAGCAGTGTGGACAGGGGGATGAACACTGAAGCTTTCTTT. Amino acid sequence: CASSVDRGMNTEAFF.

The table lists this clone with a count of one. The chain combines TRBV10-1 with TRBJ2-2; possibly TRBD2 for D (5 bases). CDR1 and CDR2 (germline): WNHNN, SYGVQD (reference sequence). V was pared by 2 bases and J by 0 bases, with 13 bases between. The CDR3 loop spans 17 amino acids. The CDR3 DNA is TGCGCCAGCAGTGAGGTCCGACTACTCACGAACACCGGGGAGCTGTTTTTT. Protein: CASSEVRLLTNTGELFF.

The chain joins TRBV25-1 to TRBJ1-5; D perhaps matches TRBD1 (5 bases). The CDR3 totals 14 residues. The V gene's germline CDR1 is MGHDK and CDR2 SYGVNS. Trimming shortened V by 0 bases and J by 9 bases, and 12 bases separated the two germline ends. CDR3 protein: CASSEYGGSGPQHF. CDR3 nucleotide sequence: TGTGCCAGCAGTGAATACGGGGGTTCCGGGCCCCAGCATTTT.

The chain couples TRBV28 to TRBJ1-3; D gene ambiguous. CDR1 is MDHEN and CDR2 is SYDVKM in the germline V gene. CDR3 length: 13 residues. The germline V and J ends were trimmed by 10 bases and 2 bases, with 12 bases remaining between them. The CDR3 sequence: CATLRTAGNTIYF. DNA of the CDR3: TGTGCCACCCTGCGCACCGCTGGAAACACCATATATTTT.

V is TRBV18 and J is TRBJ1-1; TRBD1 matches 7 bases. The CDR3 loop spans 13 amino acids. Trimming cost V 6 bases and J 4 bases; bases outside gene matches: 5. Germline V gene lookup returns CDR1 KGHSH and CDR2 LQKENI. The CDR3 sequence is CASSLTGFTEAFF. CDR3 DNA: TGTGCCAGCTCGTTGACAGGGTTCACTGAAGCTTTCTTT.

This chain joins TRBV5-1 and TRBJ2-5; TRBD2 matches at 7 bases. V lost 1 base and J lost 3; bases outside the gene matches: 12. CDR1 and CDR2 (germline): SGHRS, YFSETQ. The CDR3 covers 17 residues. The CDR3 DNA is TGCGCCAGCAGCTTGACAGGCACTCGGGGGGTAGAAGAGACCCAGTACTTC. Residues: CASSLTGTRGVEETQYF.

The CDR3 region has the DNA TGTGCCAGCAGTGCCATCACCAGGGGCAACAATCAGCCCCAGCATTTT. Amino acids: CASSAITRGNNQPQHF. The rearrangement joins TRBV28 to TRBJ1-5; the D gene is possibly TRBD1 (6 bases). The germline V and J ends were trimmed by 5 bases and 3 bases, with 17 bases remaining between them. Germline loops: CDR1 MDHEN, CDR2 SYDVKM. The CDR3 is made up of 16 amino acids.

This rearrangement joins TRBV28 to TRBJ1-4; possible D gene TRBD1, 5 bases. V gave up 5 bases and J gave up 1 base, with 11 bases separating them. This CDR3 has 15 amino acids. Germline V gives CDR1 MDHEN, CDR2 SYDVKM. CDR3 sequence (DNA): TGTGCCAGCAGTCCTCAGGGAGGAACTAATGAAAAACTGTTTTTT. This translates into CASSPQGGTNEKLFF. Complete variable domain (other parts from reference TRBV28 and TRBJ1-4): DVKVTQSSRYLVKRTGEKVFLECVQDMDHENMFWYRQDPGLGLRLIYFSYDVKMKEKGDIPEGYSVSREKKERFSLILESASTNQTSMYLCASSPQGGTNEKLFFGSGTQLSVL.

The rearrangement links TRBV11-2 to TRBJ1-1; no clear D. Trimming stripped 1 base from V and 7 bases from J, with 7 bases between. Germline lookup yields CDR1 SGHAT and CDR2 FQNNGV. CDR3 length: 12 residues. The chain's CDR3 is CASSLARSEAFF. As DNA, the CDR3 is TGTGCCAGCAGCTTAGCGCGAAGTGAAGCTTTCTTT.